This TCR beta chain derives from a study of T cell repertoires in cytomegalovirus infection (dated by TCRdb to the late 2010s). For the wider study: The peptide stimulations were aimed at well-studied HLA-B-restricted epitopes as well as recently identified HLA-C-restricted CMV epitopes, whose presentation resists viral immunomodulation. Donor HLA type was relevant to the analysis, as public TCR beta signatures indicated carriage of CMV infection together with the matching HLA type. On the study overall, not on this receptor specifically: Cumulative frequency of public TCR beta family members discriminated carriers of CMV infection plus the relevant HLA type in this cohort and an independent approximately 360-donor cohort. The ex vivo response was dominated by HLA-C-restricted CMV-specific TCR beta clonotypes, and the single most frequent clonotype in two of eight donors was supplied by these HLA-C-restricted clonotypes.

The intended sense of this specimen's treatment or condition label: in vitro stimulation with specific CMV peptide epitopes to enrich CMV-specific T cells. Comments on this clonotype: Its antigen is unknown. It has no much larger one-base neighbor in the sample; base qualities were not kept.

At the junction V is shortened by 4 bases and J by 9 bases; bases outside the gene matches: 2. The CDR3 spans 12 residues, from the cysteine through the phenylalanine. This entry keeps only the CDR3 DNA: 36 bases, framed from base 1. CDR1 and CDR2 are read off the germline V gene as SGHTA and FQGNSA. Sequencing was performed on an Illumina HiSeq 1500. Using fastp trimming at Q25 and MiXCR clonotype assembly, TCRdb reanalyzed the public sequencing data and kept in-frame beta chains. Rows with one shared CDR3 protein collapse into an entry with the most common genes and DNA. A total of tens of thousands of distinct CDR3 sequences appear in this sample, around 18% of them only once. More than 25% of the sample belongs to the ten largest clones.

The input for sequencing was CD8+ T cells from cultured PBMCs, taken from culture after CMV antigen stimulation. The sequence joins TRBV7-2 to TRBJ2-3, and TRBD1 matches 9 of the central bases. The TCR originated in a human donor in good health (CMV status not recorded). Some clones in this sample may be carry-over from other donors' samples. The nucleotides are TGTGCCAGCAGCTACGGACAGGGGACGCAGTATTTT. This sequence encodes CASSYGQGTQYF.